The 30 T cell receptor beta chains reported below all come from one sample, sequenced in a study of blood T cell repertoires in COVID-19. Sequencing used immunoSEQ multiplex PCR; TCRdb keeps in-frame clones, though not all of them. The table includes around 170,000 clones, 88% detected once. The sequenced material came from peripheral blood. The receptor source for this set is a man between 60 and 70 years old with acute or convalescent COVID-19.

The gene calls are TRBV11-3 and TRBJ1-2; 9 positions match TRBD1. V shed 1 base and J 4 bases; nucleotides not matched to a gene: 7. The CDR3 extends over 16 amino acids. From germline, CDR1 is SGHNT and CDR2 YENEEA. This chain's CDR3 is CASSLAGTGRLYGYTF. The CDR3 DNA is TGTGCCAGCAGCTTAGCGGGGACAGGGCGGCTCTATGGCTACACCTTC. Variable domain in full (rest from reference TRBV11-3 and TRBJ1-2): EAGVVQSPRYKIIEKKQPVAFWCNPISGHNTLYWYLQNLGQGPELLIRYENEEAVDDSQLPKDRFSAERLKGVDSTLKIQPAELGDSAVYLCASSLAGTGRLYGYTFGSGTRLTVV.

As concerns this clone: The CDR3 does not end in the conserved phenylalanine or tryptophan, so this is likely a read error. It is unclear where the CDR3 begins or ends on the DNA, so no DNA is shown, and the CDR3 is as TCRdb lists it. The chain is built from TRBV21-1 and TRBJ1-1; the D call TRBD1 from the table was never checked on the DNA. TRBV21-1 is tagged as a pseudogene. The CDR3 contains 8 residues when both ends are counted. This CDR3 is CASPRTPN.

The V and J genes are TRBV30 and TRBJ1-1; the D gene is possibly TRBD1 (5 bases). This CDR3 is 14 amino acids long. V was clipped by 4 bases and J by 0 bases, with 12 bases between them. Germline V gene data show CDR1 as GTSNPN and CDR2 as SVGIG (reference sequence). The CDR3 loop is CAWTPRGMNTEAFF. CDR3 in DNA: TGTGCCTGGACCCCCCGGGGGATGAACACTGAAGCTTTCTTT.

The chain has TRBV3-1 (or the pseudogene TRBV3-2) and TRBJ1-5; 12 bases match TRBD1. The CDR3 length is 15 residues. Germline loops: CDR1 LGHDT, CDR2 YNNKEL (reference sequence). V lost 4 bases to trimming and J lost 5 bases; unmatched junction nucleotides: 3. DNA of the CDR3: TGTGCCAGCAGCCTAGGGACAGGGGGCCATCAGCCCCAGCATTTT. It translates to CASSLGTGGHQPQHF.

The chain employs TRBV12-3 or TRBV12-4 and TRBJ1-1, with D maybe TRBD1 (5 bases). V was trimmed by 6 bases and J by 4 bases, leaving 9 bases between them. The CDR3 consists of 12 residues. CDR3 coding DNA: TGTGCCAGCAGGGAAAGGGGCACTGAAGCTTTCTTT. This codes for CASRERGTEAFF.

The rearrangement uses TRBV29-1 and TRBJ1-4; D might be TRBD1 (6 bases). Trimming removed 5 bases at V and 0 bases at J, with 10 bases between. The CDR3 totals 14 residues. In germline, CDR1 is SQVTM, CDR2 ANQGSEA. The CDR3 reads CSVRGAPTNEKLFF. As DNA, the CDR3 is TGCAGCGTTCGGGGGGCCCCAACTAATGAAAAACTGTTTTTT. Based on the CDR3 plus reference TRBV29-1 and TRBJ1-4, the full variable domain is SAVISQKPSRDICQRGTSLTIQCQVDSQVTMMFWYRQQPGQSLTLIATANQGSEATYESGFVIDKFPISRPNLTFSTLTVSNMSPEDSSIYLCSVRGAPTNEKLFFGSGTQLSVL.

This chain links TRBV12-5 with TRBJ1-5, with 10 bases identical to TRBD1. The CDR3 totals 16 residues. With V trimmed by 2 bases and J by 9 bases, 10 bases remained unmatched. Germline CDR1 is LGHNT and CDR2 is FRNRAP. CDR3 sequence (DNA): TGTGCTAGTGGTTTGTCATGGGACAGGGGATTGCGGCCCCAGCATTTT. Residues: CASGLSWDRGLRPQHF.

The chain is built from TRBV7-2 and TRBJ1-2; TRBD1 aligns across 8 bases. The CDR3 has 18 amino acids. Germline-derived CDR1 and CDR2 are SGHTA and FQGNSA. Unmatched junction bases numbered 12, after V lost 1 base and J lost 2 bases. This CDR3 reads CASSLVGQGASTNYGYTF. CDR3 DNA: TGTGCCAGCAGCTTAGTAGGCCAGGGGGCTTCAACCAACTATGGCTACACCTTC.

This clone was found once. The chain recombines TRBV19 with TRBJ1-3; 7 bases are shared with TRBD1. J gave up 2 bases and V 6 bases, and 4 bases lay outside the gene matches. CDR3 length equals 14 residues. Germline-derived CDR1 and CDR2 are LNHDA and SQIVND (reference sequence). The CDR3 region is CASRQQGPGNTIYF. The CDR3 coding sequence is TGTGCCAGTAGGCAACAGGGGCCTGGAAACACCATATATTTT.

The chain employs TRBV11-2 and TRBJ2-7; 7 bases are a match to TRBD1. Germline V gene data show CDR1 as SGHAT and CDR2 as FQNNGV. The J segment lost 2 bases and the V segment lost 5 bases, leaving 15 bases of the junction unmatched. CDR3 length: 17 residues. CDR3: CASSPFSDRVYPYEQYF. CDR3 nucleotides: TGTGCCAGCAGCCCTTTTAGTGACAGGGTATATCCCTACGAGCAGTACTTC.

This clone was counted a single time. This chain links TRBV27 with TRBJ2-1, with a tentative D call TRBD2 (5 bases). Germline CDR1 is MNHEY and CDR2 is SMNVEV (reference sequence). The CDR3 spans 14 residues. V was cut by 7 bases and J by 4 bases, with 14 bases left in between. CDR3: CASKLSEAYNEQFF. CDR3 sequence (DNA): TGTGCCAGCAAGCTGTCGGAGGCGTACAATGAGCAGTTCTTC.

The rearrangement links TRBV19 to TRBJ1-5; 9 bases are shared with TRBD1. This CDR3 has 17 residues. Losses at the gene ends were 5 bases for V and 1 base for J; bases not matched to a gene: 9. The germline gives CDR1 LNHDA, CDR2 SQIVND (reference sequence). The CDR3 region has the DNA TGTGCCAGTAGTGTAACAGGGGGCGCGGACAGCAATCAGCCCCAGCATTTT. Amino acids: CASSVTGGADSNQPQHF.

Regarding this clone: One end of the junction fails to match germline, which may point to a read error. The rearrangement links TRBV29-1 to TRBJ1-1, with 7 nucleotides matching TRBD1. Germline V lookup: CDR1 SQVTM, CDR2 ANQGSEA. This CDR3 comprises 14 residues. Here the CDR3 DNA reads TGCAGCGTCGAAGGGGGACAGATAAACACTGAAGCTTTCTTT. Protein product: CSVEGGQINTEAFF.

J is TRBJ2-2 and V is TRBV5-4; 9 bases map to TRBD2. The germline gives CDR1 SGHNT, CDR2 YYREEE (reference sequence). The length of the CDR3 is 15 residues. The J segment lost 7 bases and the V segment lost 4 bases, leaving 8 bases of the junction unmatched. The CDR3 loop is CASSPGGGVDGELFF. The CDR3 nucleotides read TGTGCCAGCAGCCCCGGCGGGGGGGTTGACGGGGAGCTGTTTTTT.

The genes are TRBV4-3 and TRBJ2-3; D gene ambiguous. Trimming removed 1 base at V and 6 bases at J, with 8 bases between. The germline V gene encodes CDR1 LGHNA and CDR2 YSLEER. The CDR3 contains 13 residues. CDR3 protein: CASSQGMRDTQYF. The CDR3 bases are TGCGCCAGCAGCCAAGGGATGAGGGATACGCAGTATTTT.

The chain's CDR3 is CASSQDPGFSNQPQHF. CDR3 in DNA: TGTGCCAGCAGCCAAGATCCCGGTTTTAGCAATCAGCCCCAGCATTTT. The V call is TRBV3-1 (or the pseudogene TRBV3-2), the J call TRBJ1-5; no reliable D call. Germline CDR1 LGHDT, CDR2 YNNKEL (reference sequence). The CDR3 has 16 residues. Between the trimmed V and J ends, which lost 0 bases and 0 bases, there was a span of 9 bases.

The genes are TRBV30 and TRBJ1-6; D is unclear. The CDR3 runs 13 residues. Per germline, CDR1 GTSNPN and CDR2 SVGIG (reference sequence). V was shortened by 2 bases and J by 9 bases, with 11 bases between the two germline ends. CDR3 amino acids: CAWSRETLSPLHF. For the CDR3, the DNA is TGTGCCTGGAGTAGGGAGACGCTTTCACCCCTCCACTTT.

V gene TRBV30 combines with J gene TRBJ2-1; no firm D call. The CDR3 length is 11 residues. V dropped 2 bases and J dropped 8 bases, with 7 bases sitting between them. Per the germline V gene, CDR1 is GTSNPN and CDR2 is SVGIG (reference sequence). The CDR3 region is CAWSLGDEQFF. The CDR3 DNA follows: TGTGCCTGGAGTCTCGGTGATGAGCAGTTCTTC.

V and J are TRBV10-3 and TRBJ1-1, with 9 bases that match TRBD1. CDR1 and CDR2 (germline): ENHRY, SYGVKD. The CDR3 contains 15 residues. J gave up 4 bases and V 4 bases, and 7 bases lay outside the gene matches. As DNA, the CDR3 is TGTGCCATCAGTGGGGGACAGGGTTATGGCACTGAAGCTTTCTTT. Translated: CAISGGQGYGTEAFF.

This chain uses TRBV6-6 with TRBJ2-1; 7 nucleotides align to TRBD2. Looked up from germline, CDR1 is MNHNY and CDR2 is SVGAGI (reference sequence). V lost 7 bases to trimming and J lost 3 bases; unmatched junction nucleotides: 9. CDR3 length: 15 residues. The CDR3 DNA reads TGTGCCAGCACTCCGGGGGTAGCGGGCTACAATGAGCAGTTCTTC. Amino acid sequence: CASTPGVAGYNEQFF.

This chain uses TRBV27 with TRBJ1-1, with a possible D match to TRBD1 (5 bases). Germline CDR1 and CDR2: MNHEY and SMNVEV (reference sequence). This CDR3 is built from 14 residues. Trimming stripped 6 bases from V and 1 base from J, with 12 bases between. The CDR3 is CASSWDYWNTEAFF. DNA of the CDR3: TGTGCCAGCAGCTGGGACTATTGGAACACTGAAGCTTTCTTT.

The DNA of the CDR3 is TGTGCCAGCAGCTTGGGACAGGCTGAAGCTTTCTTT. It is translated as CASSLGQAEAFF. This chain joins TRBV5-4 and TRBJ1-1; possibly TRBD1 for D (6 bases). CDR3 length: 12 amino acids. The V gene lost 0 bases and the J gene lost 6 bases, with 6 bases spanning the gap. CDR1 is SGHNT, CDR2 YYREEE, per germline (reference sequence).

This rearrangement joins TRBV2 to TRBJ1-1, with a tentative D call TRBD1 (6 bases). CDR3 length: 13 amino acids. Germline-derived CDR1 and CDR2 are SNHLY and FYNNEI. The V end was cut by 7 bases, the J end by 6 bases, with 15 bases between. The CDR3 bases are TGTGCCAGCACCATACAGGGATTCGCTGAAGCTTTCTTT. This gives the protein CASTIQGFAEAFF.

The V and J genes are TRBV25-1 and TRBJ1-1; D perhaps matches TRBD1 (6 bases). This CDR3 has 13 amino acids. The germline gives CDR1 MGHDK, CDR2 SYGVNS. V was cut by 4 bases and J by 7 bases, with 13 bases left in between. The CDR3 DNA is TGTGCCAGCAGTGTCCGGACAGCAAATGAAGCTTTCTTT. This translates into CASSVRTANEAFF.

This chain links TRBV19 with TRBJ1-2, with TRBD1 identical over 9 bases. Germline V lookup: CDR1 LNHDA, CDR2 SQIVND (reference sequence). CDR3 length: 15 amino acids. V was clipped by 8 bases and J by 5 bases; unmatched bases: 12. This CDR3 reads CASEGTGTWGYGYTF. Here the CDR3 DNA reads TGTGCCAGTGAGGGGACAGGGACTTGGGGGTATGGCTACACCTTC.

This clone was found once. This sequence joins TRBV19 and TRBJ2-4; 9 nucleotides line up with TRBD1. Per germline, CDR1 LNHDA and CDR2 SQIVND (reference sequence). This CDR3 is 14 amino acids long. The V and J ends lost 6 bases and 8 bases, in that order; junction bases with no gene match: 8. CDR3 nucleotide sequence: TGTGCCAGTAGCCTGGGGGACAGGGCGGACATTCAGTACTTC. Translating gives CASSLGDRADIQYF.

This sequence joins TRBV9 and TRBJ1-4; 7 bases align to TRBD1. Germline assignment: CDR1 SGDLS and CDR2 YYNGEE. This CDR3 contains 16 residues. V lost 3 bases to trimming and J lost 4 bases; unmatched junction nucleotides: 9. The CDR3 DNA sequence: TGTGCCAGCAGCGCCTCAAGGGACAGCTATAATGAAAAACTGTTTTTT. Its translation is CASSASRDSYNEKLFF.

The sample holds one count of this clone. The rearrangement joins TRBV9 to TRBJ1-2; D is perhaps TRBD1 (6 bases). V lost 0 bases and J 3 bases, leaving 6 bases between the germline ends. In germline, CDR1 is SGDLS, CDR2 YYNGEE. The CDR3 extends over 13 amino acids. CDR3 in DNA: TGTGCCAGCAGCGTAGCAGGGGACTATGGCTACACCTTC. Protein product: CASSVAGDYGYTF.

The gene calls are TRBV24-1 and TRBJ2-4; TRBD1 is a possible D gene (5 bases). The CDR3 contains 13 residues. Germline CDR1 KGHDR, CDR2 SFDVKD. V was cut by 6 bases and J by 7 bases, with 12 bases left in between. CDR3: CATSSPGSNIQYF. The CDR3, as DNA: TGTGCCACCAGTTCCCCAGGGTCCAACATTCAGTACTTC.

The table lists this clone with a count of one. The genes are TRBV29-1 and TRBJ2-1, with D maybe TRBD2 (6 bases). V lost 7 bases, J lost 7 bases, and 14 bases lay in between. This CDR3 is built from 12 residues. CDR1 and CDR2 from the germline V gene are SQVTM and ANQGSEA. This chain's CDR3 is CSAFQGTNEQFF. DNA of the CDR3: TGCAGCGCATTTCAAGGGACTAATGAGCAGTTCTTC.